The sequence of this TCR beta chain was determined in a study of cytomegalovirus exposure and HLA in healthy donors. Study conclusions and caveats: An ancestry cluster, one associated with Asian ancestry, reportedly showed fewer N-insertions than the approximately 670-donor mean in a later analysis. It was shown in a later analysis that HLA-associated TCR beta chains were more clonally expanded than other, equally common chains.

In the PCR, 60 Vbeta and 13 Jbeta primers were used. Sequenced by immunoSEQ multiplex PCR; TCRdb stores in-frame clones only, minus some. The table includes a few hundred thousand clones, over 60% detected once. Germline assignment: CDR1 SQVTM and CDR2 ANQGSEA. Trimming took off 5 bases at V and 5 bases at J, with 10 bases between the two ends. This CDR3 is 12 amino acids long. A remark on this clone: What it binds is unknown.

This receptor was obtained from a man in his late teens or twenties in good health and CMV-seronegative. Sequencing was carried out using PBMCs. The V call is TRBV29-1, the J call TRBJ2-1; TRBD1 might be the D (7 bases). The CDR3: CSVRRGDNEQFF. The DNA for the CDR3 is TGCAGCGTTCGCAGGGGGGACAATGAGCAGTTCTTC.